These 13 T cell receptor beta chains were all obtained from the same sample, sequenced in a study of vaccination effects on CD4 cells after COVID-19. Expansion of antigen-specific CD4+ T cells with viral peptide pools was carried out by the ViraFEST assay before sequencing. Following a roughly eleven-day culture, CD4+ T cells were purified. Vaccine recipients, nucleocapsid antibody negative, had no prior SARS-CoV-2 infection. Antigen specificity for these receptors is unknown. Generated by immunoSEQ multiplex PCR, the TCRdb table keeps only in-frame clones and is missing some. The data contain 37,000 or so clones, around 66% of them singletons. Sequenced material: CD4+ T cells from PBMCs cultured with HCoV-OC43 spike peptides, taken before COVID-19 vaccination. Subset specified: HCoV-OC43 spike overlapping peptide pool stimulation. These receptors were obtained from a human donor who received a COVID-19 vaccine.

The chain couples TRBV12-3 or TRBV12-4 to TRBJ2-7, with TRBD2 matching over 7 bases. The CDR3 has 13 residues. Trimming at V came to 2 bases and at J to 6 bases, leaving 4 bases not matched to a gene. CDR3 region: CASSLRLAGEQYF. The CDR3 bases are TGTGCCAGCAGTTTACGACTAGCAGGCGAGCAGTACTTC.

This rearrangement joins TRBV10-1 to TRBJ2-2; 7 nucleotides line up with TRBD2. The CDR3 consists of 15 residues. The trim removed 0 bases at V and 8 bases at J, leaving 6 bases unmatched. CDR1 is WNHNN and CDR2 is SYGVQD in the germline V gene (reference sequence). CDR3 region: CASSESASGQGELFF. The CDR3, as DNA: TGCGCCAGCAGTGAGTCGGCTAGCGGTCAGGGGGAGCTGTTTTTT.

The V and J genes are TRBV3-1 (or the pseudogene TRBV3-2) and TRBJ2-5; weak D call: TRBD2 (7 bases). Germline V lookup: CDR1 LGHDT, CDR2 YNNKEL (reference sequence). The CDR3 extends over 15 amino acids. V shed 5 bases and J shed 5 bases, with 18 bases lying between them. For the CDR3, the DNA is TGTGCCAGCAGCAGGGCCGGGGGGCGTCCGGAGACCCAGTACTTC. It codes for CASSRAGGRPETQYF.

The chain is built from TRBV27 and TRBJ1-6; D is ambiguous. Germline V gives CDR1 MNHEY, CDR2 SMNVEV (reference sequence). Trimming pared 2 bases from V and 4 bases from J, leaving 6 bases between. The CDR3 runs 14 residues. The DNA of the CDR3 is TGTGCCAGCAGTTTAGCACAGTATAATTCACCCCTCCACTTT. Residues: CASSLAQYNSPLHF.

This clone showed up just once. The chain has TRBV7-9 and TRBJ2-5; TRBD2 matches 7 bases. With V trimmed by 0 bases and J by 2 bases, 0 bases remained unmatched. CDR1 and CDR2 (germline): SEHNR, FQNEAQ (reference sequence). The CDR3 runs to 14 residues. The CDR3 DNA is TGTGCCAGCAGCTTAGCTAGCGGGCAAGAGACCCAGTACTTC. Protein sequence: CASSLASGQETQYF.

The rearrangement links TRBV10-2 to TRBJ2-5, with D tentatively TRBD1 (6 bases). The CDR3 is made up of 12 amino acids. V gave up 5 bases and J gave up 5 bases, with 9 bases separating them. Germline loops: CDR1 WSHSY, CDR2 SAAADI. The CDR3 DNA reads as TGCGCCAGCAGTCAACAGGGCGAGACCCAGTACTTC. Translated: CASSQQGETQYF.

There are a few counts of this clone. The V and J genes are TRBV5-6 and TRBJ1-1, with D possibly TRBD1 on 6 matching bases. The CDR3 extends over 13 amino acids. Germline V gene sequence: CDR1 SGHDT, CDR2 YYEEEE. Trimming pared 2 bases from V and 10 bases from J, leaving 15 bases between. CDR3 in DNA: TGTGCCAGCAGCTTTCCGACAGGACGGGGAGCTTTCTTT. This encodes CASSFPTGRGAFF.

The chain is built from TRBV27 and TRBJ1-6; no firm D call. V lost 7 bases and J lost 5, with 12 bases in between. Germline V gives CDR1 MNHEY, CDR2 SMNVEV (reference sequence). The CDR3 length is 14 residues. CDR3 sequence reads: CASNAQTNNSPLHF. The CDR3 coding sequence is TGTGCCAGCAATGCCCAAACAAATAATTCACCCCTCCACTTT.

There are a few counts of this clone. This chain uses TRBV18 with TRBJ1-2; 8 bases agree with TRBD1. The length of the CDR3 is 16 residues. J was trimmed by 8 bases and V by 3 bases; bases with no gene match: 14. Germline CDR1 reads KGHSH; CDR2 reads LQKENI. CDR3: CASSPYLPGQDDGYTF. The CDR3 DNA is TGTGCCAGCTCACCTTATCTTCCGGGACAGGATGACGGCTACACCTTC.

A few counts support this clone. The rearrangement joins TRBV27 to TRBJ1-3; weak D call: TRBD1 (6 bases). V lost 2 bases, J lost 4 bases, and 21 bases lay in between. The CDR3 length is 18 residues. Germline CDR1 and CDR2: MNHEY and SMNVEV (reference sequence). CDR3: CASSLRGQPLIGGNTIYF. CDR3 nucleotide sequence: TGTGCCAGCAGTTTACGGGGACAACCTCTAATCGGGGGAAACACCATATATTTT.

The chain links TRBV7-9 to TRBJ2-7; 9 positions match TRBD2. Germline assignment: CDR1 SEHNR and CDR2 FQNEAQ (reference sequence). Trimming cost V 1 base and J 2 bases; bases outside gene matches: 6. The CDR3 length is 16 residues. The CDR3 nucleotides read TGTGCCAGCAGCTTAGAGGGCGGGAGGGCCCCCTACGAGCAGTACTTC. It yields the protein CASSLEGGRAPYEQYF.

The table lists this clone with a few counts. This chain links TRBV5-4 with TRBJ2-1, with D unresolved. The CDR3 is made up of 15 amino acids. V was clipped by 4 bases and J by 6 bases, with 17 bases between them. Germline CDR1 is SGHNT and CDR2 is YYREEE (reference sequence). The CDR3 DNA follows: TGTGCCAGCAGCCTCGCTAGGGTCATGGGCAATGAGCAGTTCTTC. Its protein product is CASSLARVMGNEQFF.

The chain joins TRBV4-1 to TRBJ2-1; 9 bases map to TRBD2. The CDR3 spans 17 residues. The germline V gene encodes CDR1 MGHRA and CDR2 YSYEKL. V lost 1 base and J lost 6; bases outside the gene matches: 10. The CDR3 protein is CASSQVGTSRGGNEQFF. For the CDR3, the DNA is TGCGCCAGCAGCCAAGTAGGGACTAGCAGGGGCGGCAATGAGCAGTTCTTC.